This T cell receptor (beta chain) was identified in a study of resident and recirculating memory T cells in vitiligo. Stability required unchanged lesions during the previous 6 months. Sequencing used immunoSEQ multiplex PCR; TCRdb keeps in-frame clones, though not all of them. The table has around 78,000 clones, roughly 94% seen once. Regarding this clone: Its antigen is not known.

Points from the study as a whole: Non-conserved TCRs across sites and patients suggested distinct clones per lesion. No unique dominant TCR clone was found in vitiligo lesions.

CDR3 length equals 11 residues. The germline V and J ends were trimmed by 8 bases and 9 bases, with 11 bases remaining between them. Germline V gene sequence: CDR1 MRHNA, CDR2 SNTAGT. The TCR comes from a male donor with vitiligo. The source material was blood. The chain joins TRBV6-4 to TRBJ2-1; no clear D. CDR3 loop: CASQVACEQFF. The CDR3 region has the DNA TGTGCCAGCCAGGTGGCCTGTGAGCAGTTCTTC.